These T cell receptor beta chains were read from a single sample in a study of T cell responses to AZD1222 COVID-19 vaccine. Using immunoSEQ multiplex PCR, the repertoire was profiled, and TCRdb retains in-frame clones only, with some absent. The table has about 90,000 clones, 88% seen once. Sequenced here: peripheral blood, sampled on day 0 of AZD1222 vaccination. Every receptor here comes from an adult in good health. Both conserved end residues are part of each CDR3. The D gene is left open where the match is weak. Not all rows give a size; the values are once, few, many and, for expanded clones, a class.

j_gene: TRBJ2-1; d_gene: -; v_gene: TRBV10-3; abundance: -; CDR3aa: CAISGGGAANEQFF; CDR3nt: TGTGCCATCAGTGGGGGTGGGGCTGCCAATGAGCAGTTCTTC
j_gene: TRBJ1-5; d_gene: -; v_gene: TRBV10-3; abundance: -; CDR3aa: CAISQTGAGNQPQHF; CDR3nt: TGTGCCATCAGCCAGACGGGGGCGGGCAATCAGCCCCAGCATTTT
j_gene: TRBJ2-2; d_gene: -; v_gene: TRBV29-1; abundance: -; CDR3aa: CSVVKGNTGELFF; CDR3nt: TGCAGCGTTGTGAAGGGTAACACCGGGGAGCTGTTTTTT
j_gene: TRBJ1-2; d_gene: TRBD1; v_gene: TRBV10-3; abundance: -; CDR3aa: CAISAQGADYGYTF; CDR3nt: TGTGCCATCAGTGCACAGGGGGCTGACTATGGCTACACCTTC
j_gene: TRBJ2-2; d_gene: TRBD2; v_gene: TRBV18; abundance: -; CDR3aa: CASSPRTSGRTGELFF; CDR3nt: TGTGCCAGCTCACCGCGGACTAGCGGGAGGACCGGGGAGCTGTTTTTT
j_gene: TRBJ2-3; d_gene: -; v_gene: TRBV11-2; abundance: few; CDR3aa: CASSAYSGGTQYF; CDR3nt: TGTGCCAGCAGCGCCTACTCCGGGGGTACGCAGTATTTT
j_gene: TRBJ1-1; d_gene: -; v_gene: TRBV20-1; abundance: -; CDR3aa: CSASRAGNRNTEAFF; CDR3nt: TGCAGTGCTAGTCGTGCCGGGAATAGGAACACTGAAGCTTTCTTT
j_gene: TRBJ2-1; d_gene: TRBD2; v_gene: TRBV14; abundance: -; CDR3aa: CASSHRQGLAGGNEQFF; CDR3nt: TGTGCCAGCAGCCACCGGCAGGGACTAGCGGGAGGTAATGAGCAGTTCTTC
j_gene: TRBJ2-4; d_gene: TRBD2; v_gene: TRBV19; abundance: -; CDR3aa: CASSITPSGSRGAKNIQYF; CDR3nt: TGTGCCAGTAGTATAACCCCTAGCGGGAGTAGGGGGGCCAAAAACATTCAGTACTTC
j_gene: TRBJ2-7; d_gene: TRBD2; v_gene: TRBV7-2; abundance: -; CDR3aa: CASSFGTSGYEQYF; CDR3nt: TGTGCCAGCAGCTTTGGGACTAGCGGCTACGAGCAGTACTTC
j_gene: TRBJ2-7; d_gene: TRBD1; v_gene: TRBV27; abundance: -; CDR3aa: CASYPGTGGSYEQYF; CDR3nt: TGTGCCAGCTACCCCGGGACAGGGGGGTCCTACGAGCAGTACTTC
j_gene: TRBJ2-7; d_gene: -; v_gene: TRBV18; abundance: -; CDR3aa: CASSPTESYEQYF; CDR3nt: TGTGCCAGCTCACCAACGGAAAGCTACGAGCAGTACTTC
j_gene: TRBJ2-6; d_gene: -; v_gene: TRBV7-9; abundance: -; CDR3aa: CASSLGAAGANVLTF; CDR3nt: TGTGCCAGCAGCTTAGGGGCTGCTGGGGCCAACGTCCTGACTTTC
j_gene: TRBJ2-2; d_gene: -; v_gene: TRBV2; abundance: once; CDR3aa: CASRGDTTNTGELFF; CDR3nt: TGTGCCAGCAGGGGGGACACAACGAACACCGGGGAGCTGTTTTTT
j_gene: TRBJ2-3; d_gene: TRBD1; v_gene: TRBV6-4; abundance: -; CDR3aa: CASSDSTGAHTDTQYF; CDR3nt: TGTGCCAGCAGTGACTCGACAGGGGCACACACAGATACGCAGTATTTT
j_gene: TRBJ2-7; d_gene: -; v_gene: TRBV5-4; abundance: -; CDR3aa: CASSLQGRPYEQYF; CDR3nt: TGTGCCAGCAGCTTGCAAGGTAGGCCCTACGAGCAGTACTTC
j_gene: TRBJ2-7; d_gene: TRBD1; v_gene: TRBV10-3; abundance: -; CDR3aa: CAISDIPGTGGYEQYF; CDR3nt: TGTGCCATCAGTGACATCCCCGGGACAGGGGGCTACGAGCAGTACTTC
j_gene: TRBJ2-7; d_gene: -; v_gene: TRBV5-1; abundance: -; CDR3aa: CASRVLSSSYEQYF; CDR3nt: TGCGCCAGCCGGGTCTTATCCAGCTCCTACGAGCAGTACTTC
j_gene: TRBJ2-5; d_gene: -; v_gene: TRBV3-1/TRBV3-2; abundance: -; CDR3aa: CASSQAGYQETQYF; CDR3nt: TGTGCCAGCAGCCAAGCCGGATACCAAGAGACCCAGTACTTC
j_gene: TRBJ2-1; d_gene: -; v_gene: TRBV5-4; abundance: once; CDR3aa: CASSFSGLLNENEQFF; CDR3nt: TGTGCCAGCAGCTTTTCGGGGCTACTCAATGAGAATGAGCAGTTCTTC
j_gene: TRBJ2-3; d_gene: -; v_gene: TRBV27; abundance: -; CDR3aa: CASSPPRVFNWSDTQYF; CDR3nt: TGTGCCAGCAGTCCGCCCAGGGTTTTCAATTGGTCGGATACGCAGTATTTT
j_gene: TRBJ2-3; d_gene: -; v_gene: TRBV5-1; abundance: -; CDR3aa: CASSSSAVQVPTWEAVVTDTQYF; CDR3nt: TGCGCCAGCAGCTCTAGTGCGGTTCAGGTACCGACATGGGAGGCGGTTGTGACAGATACGCAGTATTTT
j_gene: TRBJ1-1; d_gene: TRBD1; v_gene: TRBV19; abundance: -; CDR3aa: CASEEKYRGYRDTEAFF; CDR3nt: TGTGCCAGTGAAGAGAAATACAGGGGGTATCGGGACACTGAAGCTTTCTTT
j_gene: TRBJ2-7; d_gene: -; v_gene: TRBV10-3; abundance: -; CDR3aa: CAISESLTRTYEQYF; CDR3nt: TGTGCCATCAGTGAATCCTTGACTAGGACCTACGAGCAGTACTTC